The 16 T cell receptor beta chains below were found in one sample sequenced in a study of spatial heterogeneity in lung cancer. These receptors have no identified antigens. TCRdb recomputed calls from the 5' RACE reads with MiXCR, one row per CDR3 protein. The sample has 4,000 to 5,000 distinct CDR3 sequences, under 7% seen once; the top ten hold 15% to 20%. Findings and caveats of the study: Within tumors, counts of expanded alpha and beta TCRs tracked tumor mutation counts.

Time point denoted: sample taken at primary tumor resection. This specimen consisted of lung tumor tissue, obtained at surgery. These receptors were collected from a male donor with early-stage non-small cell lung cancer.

For the CDR3, the DNA is TGTGCCAGTAGTATTTCCCCAGGACAGGGGGCAGATACGCAGTATTTT. Amino acids: CASSISPGQGADTQYF. This rearrangement joins TRBV19 to TRBJ2-3, with 10 bases lining up with TRBD1. V lost 3 bases and J lost 4; bases outside the gene matches: 7. The CDR3 runs to 16 residues. The germline gives CDR1 LNHDA, CDR2 SQIVND (reference sequence).

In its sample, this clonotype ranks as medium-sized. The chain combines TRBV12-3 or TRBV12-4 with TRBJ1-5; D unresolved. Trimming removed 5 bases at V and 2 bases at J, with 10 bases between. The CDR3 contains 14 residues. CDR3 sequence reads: CASSLDLGNQPQHF. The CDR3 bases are TGTGCCAGCAGTCTTGACCTAGGCAATCAGCCCCAGCATTTT.

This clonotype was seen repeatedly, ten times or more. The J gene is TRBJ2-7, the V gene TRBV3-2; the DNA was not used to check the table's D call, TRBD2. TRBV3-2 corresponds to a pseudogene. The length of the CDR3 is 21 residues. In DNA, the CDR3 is TGTGCCAGCTCCGGGTCTAGGGTCGTCCCTGTACTAGCGGGGGTTTCCTACGAGCAGTACTTC. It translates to CASSGSRVVPVLAGVSYEQYF.

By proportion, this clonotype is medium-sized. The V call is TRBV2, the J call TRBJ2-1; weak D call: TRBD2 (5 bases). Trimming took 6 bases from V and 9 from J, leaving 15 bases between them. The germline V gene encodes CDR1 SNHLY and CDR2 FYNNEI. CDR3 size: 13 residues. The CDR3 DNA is TGTGCCAGCAGCCAACTAGTTATGGGTGAGCAGTTCTTC. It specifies CASSQLVMGEQFF.

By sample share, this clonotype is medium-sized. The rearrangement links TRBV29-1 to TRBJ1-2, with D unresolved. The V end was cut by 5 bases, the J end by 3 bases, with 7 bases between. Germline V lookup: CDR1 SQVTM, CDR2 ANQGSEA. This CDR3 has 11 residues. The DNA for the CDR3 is TGCAGCGTTCGGGTTTACTATGGCTACACCTTC. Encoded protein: CSVRVYYGYTF.

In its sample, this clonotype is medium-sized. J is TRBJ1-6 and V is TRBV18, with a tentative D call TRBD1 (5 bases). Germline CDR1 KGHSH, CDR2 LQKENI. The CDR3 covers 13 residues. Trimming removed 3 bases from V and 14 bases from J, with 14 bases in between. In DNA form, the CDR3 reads TGTGCCAGCTCACCGATGTCCTTGGGGGCCCTCCACTTT. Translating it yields CASSPMSLGALHF.

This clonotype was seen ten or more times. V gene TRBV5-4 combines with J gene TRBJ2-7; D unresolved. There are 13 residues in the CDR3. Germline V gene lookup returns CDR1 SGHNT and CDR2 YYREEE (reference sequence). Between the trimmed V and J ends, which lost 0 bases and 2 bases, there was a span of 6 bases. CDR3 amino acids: CASSLVGTYEQYF. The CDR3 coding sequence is TGTGCCAGCAGCTTGGTAGGCACCTACGAGCAGTACTTC.

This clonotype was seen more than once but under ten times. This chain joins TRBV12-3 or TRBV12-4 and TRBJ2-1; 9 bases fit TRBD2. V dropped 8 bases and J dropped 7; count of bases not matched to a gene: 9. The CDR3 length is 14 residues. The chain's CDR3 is CASETSGRWNEQFF. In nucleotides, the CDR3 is TGTGCCAGCGAGACTAGCGGCCGATGGAATGAGCAGTTCTTC.

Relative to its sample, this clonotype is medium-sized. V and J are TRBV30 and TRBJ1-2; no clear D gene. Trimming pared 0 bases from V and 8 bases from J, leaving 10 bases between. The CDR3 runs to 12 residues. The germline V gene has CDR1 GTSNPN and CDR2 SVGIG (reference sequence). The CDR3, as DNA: TGTGCCTGGAGTGTACGGAAAGGCGGCTACACCTTC. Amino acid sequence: CAWSVRKGGYTF. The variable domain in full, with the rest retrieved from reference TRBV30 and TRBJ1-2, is SQTIHQWPATLVQPVGSPLSLECTVEGTSNPNLYWYRQAAGRGLQLLFYSVGIGQISSEVPQNLSASRPQDRQFILSSKKLLLSDSGFYLCAWSVRKGGYTFGSGTRLTVV.

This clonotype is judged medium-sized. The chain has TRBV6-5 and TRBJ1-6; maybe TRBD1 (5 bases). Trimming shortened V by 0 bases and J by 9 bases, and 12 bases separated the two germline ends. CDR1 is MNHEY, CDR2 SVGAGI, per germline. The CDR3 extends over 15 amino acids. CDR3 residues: CASSYSKGARSPLHF. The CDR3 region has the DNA TGTGCCAGCAGTTACTCGAAAGGGGCGCGTTCACCCCTCCACTTT.

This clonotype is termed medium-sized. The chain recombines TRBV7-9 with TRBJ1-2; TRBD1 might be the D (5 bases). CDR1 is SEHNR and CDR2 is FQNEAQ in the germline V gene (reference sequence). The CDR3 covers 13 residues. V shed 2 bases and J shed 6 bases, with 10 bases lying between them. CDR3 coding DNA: TGTGCCAGCAGCTTAATCCAGGGACATGGCTACACCTTC. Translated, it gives CASSLIQGHGYTF.

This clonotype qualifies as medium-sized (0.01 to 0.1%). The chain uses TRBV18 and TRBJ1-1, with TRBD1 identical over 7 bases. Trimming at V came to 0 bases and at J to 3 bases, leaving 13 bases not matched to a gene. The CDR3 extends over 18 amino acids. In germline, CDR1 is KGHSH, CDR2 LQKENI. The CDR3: CASSPPKPGGFWYTEAFF. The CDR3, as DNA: TGTGCCAGCTCACCACCTAAACCAGGGGGGTTCTGGTACACTGAAGCTTTCTTT.

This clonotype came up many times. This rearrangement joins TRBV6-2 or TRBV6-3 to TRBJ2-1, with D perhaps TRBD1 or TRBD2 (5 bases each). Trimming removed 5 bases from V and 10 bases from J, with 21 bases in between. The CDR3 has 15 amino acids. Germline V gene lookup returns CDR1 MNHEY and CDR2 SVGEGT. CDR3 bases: TGTGCCAGCAGTCCAGCCGGGACGAACAAGGGGGAGCAGTTCTTC. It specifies CASSPAGTNKGEQFF.

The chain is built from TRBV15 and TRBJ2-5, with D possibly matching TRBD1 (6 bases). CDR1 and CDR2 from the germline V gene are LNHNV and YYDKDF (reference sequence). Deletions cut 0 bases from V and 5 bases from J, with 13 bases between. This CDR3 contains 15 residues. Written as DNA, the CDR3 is TGTGCCACCAGCAGAGATCCACAGGGAACGGAGACCCAGTACTTC. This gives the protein CATSRDPQGTETQYF.

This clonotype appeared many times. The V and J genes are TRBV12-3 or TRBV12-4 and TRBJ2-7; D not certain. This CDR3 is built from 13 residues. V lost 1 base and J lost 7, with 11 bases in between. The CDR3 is CASSLVPSREQYF. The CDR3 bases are TGTGCCAGCAGTTTAGTCCCTTCGAGGGAGCAGTACTTC.

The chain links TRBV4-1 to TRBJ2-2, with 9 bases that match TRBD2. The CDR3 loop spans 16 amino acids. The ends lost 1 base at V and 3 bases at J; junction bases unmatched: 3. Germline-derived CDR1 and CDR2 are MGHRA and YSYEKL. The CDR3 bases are TGCGCCAGCAGCCAAGCGGCGGGGGGGTACACCGGGGAGCTGTTTTTT. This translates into CASSQAAGGYTGELFF.